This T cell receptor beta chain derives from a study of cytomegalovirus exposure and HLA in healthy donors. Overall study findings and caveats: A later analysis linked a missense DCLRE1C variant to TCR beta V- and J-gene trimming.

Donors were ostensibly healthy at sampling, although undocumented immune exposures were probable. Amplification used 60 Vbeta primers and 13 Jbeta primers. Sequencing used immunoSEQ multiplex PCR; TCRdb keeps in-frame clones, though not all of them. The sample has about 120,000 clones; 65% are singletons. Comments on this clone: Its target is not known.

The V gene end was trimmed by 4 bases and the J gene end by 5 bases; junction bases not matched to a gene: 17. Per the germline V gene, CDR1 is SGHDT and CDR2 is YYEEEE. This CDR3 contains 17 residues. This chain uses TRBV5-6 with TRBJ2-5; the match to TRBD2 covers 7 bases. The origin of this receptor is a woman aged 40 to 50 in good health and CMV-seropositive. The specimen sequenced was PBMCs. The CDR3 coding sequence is TGTGCCAGCAGCCGGACCGACTGGACTAGAAAGGCGGAGACCCAGTACTTC. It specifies CASSRTDWTRKAETQYF.